This T cell receptor (beta chain) was recorded in a study of blood T cell repertoires in COVID-19. This clone has more than one count but fewer than ten. V was pared by 6 bases and J by 6 bases, with 5 bases of the junction left unmatched. Germline V CDR1 and CDR2: SNHLY, FYNNEI. CDR3 size: 15 residues. Data came from immunoSEQ multiplex PCR; TCRdb stores just in-frame clones and leaves some out. The table records about 250,000 clones, just under 85% of them present only once. V is TRBV2 and J is TRBJ2-2, with 12 bases matching TRBD1. The sequence came from a woman aged 55-70 years with active or convalescent COVID-19. Material: peripheral blood. The CDR3 spells CASRAGQGAPGELFF. The CDR3 region has the DNA TGTGCCAGCAGGGCGGGACAGGGGGCGCCCGGGGAGCTGTTTTTT. The full variable domain, its missing parts supplied by reference TRBV2 and TRBJ2-2, is EPEVTQTPSHQVTQMGQEVILRCVPISNHLYFYWYRQILGQKVEFLVSFYNNEISEKSEIFDDQFSVERPDGSNFTLKIRSTKLEDSAMYFCASRAGQGAPGELFFGEGSRLTVL.